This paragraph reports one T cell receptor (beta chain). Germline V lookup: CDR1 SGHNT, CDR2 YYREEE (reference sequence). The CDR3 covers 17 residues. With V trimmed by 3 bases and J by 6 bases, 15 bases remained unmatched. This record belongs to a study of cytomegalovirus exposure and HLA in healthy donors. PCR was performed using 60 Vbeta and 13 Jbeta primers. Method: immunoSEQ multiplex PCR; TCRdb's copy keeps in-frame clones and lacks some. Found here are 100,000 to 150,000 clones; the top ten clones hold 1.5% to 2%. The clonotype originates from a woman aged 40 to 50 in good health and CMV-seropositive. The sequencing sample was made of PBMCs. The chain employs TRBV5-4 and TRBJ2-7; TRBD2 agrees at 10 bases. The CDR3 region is CASSYRISSGSAGEQYF. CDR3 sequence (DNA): TGTGCCAGCAGCTACCGTATATCTAGCGGGAGCGCCGGCGAGCAGTACTTC.